The text below deals with one TCR beta chain. While infection was still active, Seattle patients were enrolled and then followed longitudinally. This sample is part of a study of blood T cell repertoires in COVID-19. Study-wide context: Sources were T cells, B-cell-depleted T cells, or PBMCs; the material itself was cDNA or gDNA.

Original data processing: Scientists estimated how many nucleated cells there were by amplifying reference gene primers. TCRdb's copy holds only in-frame clones and misses some; the assay was immunoSEQ multiplex PCR. V, J and clone size derive from that table, while D and trimming were established from the DNA sequence. The sample lists approximately 200,000 clones, around 94% occurring once. There are 17 residues in the CDR3. V lost 6 bases, J lost 7 bases, and 16 bases stayed unmatched. The germline V gene has CDR1 LNHDA and CDR2 SQIVND (reference sequence). The specimen was peripheral blood. The receptor was isolated from a man younger than 45 with COVID-19, enrolled during active disease. The chain joins TRBV19 to TRBJ2-7, with 12 bases that match TRBD2. The CDR3: CASSTDGLAGPSWEQYF. CDR3 DNA sequence: TGTGCCAGTAGCACTGACGGACTAGCGGGGCCCTCTTGGGAGCAGTACTTC.